This T cell receptor (beta chain) comes out of a study of T cell changes during pregnancy in multiple sclerosis. This CDR3 contains 13 residues. CDR1 and CDR2 from the germline V gene are SNHLY and FYNNEI. V was clipped by 6 bases and J by 5 bases, with 11 bases between them. TCRdb's copy holds only in-frame clones and misses some; the assay was immunoSEQ multiplex PCR. The sample holds 35,000 to 50,000 clones, roughly 87% seen once. This clone was picked up a small number of times. The chain couples TRBV2 to TRBJ1-5; tentatively, D is TRBD1 (6 bases). The clonotype originates from a female donor with multiple sclerosis, enrolled in a pregnancy study. The sample here was CD4+ T cells from peripheral blood mononuclear cells, taken after pregnancy. This CDR3 reads CASRDSEHQPQHF. In DNA, the CDR3 is TGTGCCAGCAGGGACAGCGAACATCAGCCCCAGCATTTT.